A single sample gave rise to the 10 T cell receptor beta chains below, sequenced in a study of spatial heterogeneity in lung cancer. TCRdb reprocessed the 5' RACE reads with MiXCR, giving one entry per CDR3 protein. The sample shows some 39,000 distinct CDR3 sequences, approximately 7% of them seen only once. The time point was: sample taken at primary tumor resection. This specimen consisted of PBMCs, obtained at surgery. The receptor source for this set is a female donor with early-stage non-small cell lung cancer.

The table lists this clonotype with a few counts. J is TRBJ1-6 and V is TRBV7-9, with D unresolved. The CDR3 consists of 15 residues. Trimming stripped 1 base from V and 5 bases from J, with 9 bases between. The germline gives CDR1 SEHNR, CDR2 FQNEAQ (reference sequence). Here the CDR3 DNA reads TGTGCCAGCAGCTTAGGCGCCATCGATAATTCACCCCTCCACTTT. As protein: CASSLGAIDNSPLHF.

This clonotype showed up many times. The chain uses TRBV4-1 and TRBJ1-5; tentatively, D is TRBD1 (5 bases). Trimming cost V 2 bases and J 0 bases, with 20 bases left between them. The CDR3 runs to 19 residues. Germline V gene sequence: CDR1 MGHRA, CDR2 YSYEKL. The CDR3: CASSQLPKDGAYSNQPQHF. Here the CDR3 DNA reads TGCGCCAGCAGCCAACTCCCCAAGGACGGGGCTTATAGCAATCAGCCCCAGCATTTT.

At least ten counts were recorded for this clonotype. CDR3 coding DNA: TGTGCCTGGAGCCCAACCCGCGGGGGAGGCACAGATACGCAGTATTTT. Protein sequence: CAWSPTRGGGTDTQYF. The V call is TRBV30, the J call TRBJ2-3, with TRBD2 matching over 7 bases. Germline-derived CDR1 and CDR2 are GTSNPN and SVGIG (reference sequence). The CDR3 sequence is 16 residues long. Trimming removed 3 bases from V and 1 base from J; junction bases left unmatched: 10.

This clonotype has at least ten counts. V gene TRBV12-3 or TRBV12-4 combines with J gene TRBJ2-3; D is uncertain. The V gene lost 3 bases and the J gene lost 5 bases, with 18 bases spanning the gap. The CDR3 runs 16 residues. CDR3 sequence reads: CASSLEPALGQDTQYF. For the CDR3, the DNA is TGTGCCAGCAGTTTGGAGCCGGCATTAGGTCAAGATACGCAGTATTTT.

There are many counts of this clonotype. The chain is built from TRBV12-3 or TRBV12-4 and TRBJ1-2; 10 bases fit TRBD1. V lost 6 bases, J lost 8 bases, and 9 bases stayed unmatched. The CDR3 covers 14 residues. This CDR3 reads CASSPGTGDSGYTF. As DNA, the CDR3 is TGTGCCAGCAGCCCTGGGACAGGGGACAGCGGCTACACCTTC.

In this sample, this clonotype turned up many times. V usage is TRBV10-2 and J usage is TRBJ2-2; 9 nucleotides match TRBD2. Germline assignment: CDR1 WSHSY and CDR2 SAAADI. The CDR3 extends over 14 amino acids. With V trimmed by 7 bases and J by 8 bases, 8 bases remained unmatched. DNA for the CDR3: TGCGCCAGCACAGCTAGCGGGGAAGGTGGGGAGCTGTTTTTT. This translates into CASTASGEGGELFF.

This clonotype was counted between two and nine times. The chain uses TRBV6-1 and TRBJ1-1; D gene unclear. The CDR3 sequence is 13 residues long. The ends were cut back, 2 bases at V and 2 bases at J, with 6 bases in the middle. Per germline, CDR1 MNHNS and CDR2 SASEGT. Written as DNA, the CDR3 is TGTGCCAGCAGTGAAAAGAGAAACACTGAAGCTTTCTTT. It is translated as CASSEKRNTEAFF.

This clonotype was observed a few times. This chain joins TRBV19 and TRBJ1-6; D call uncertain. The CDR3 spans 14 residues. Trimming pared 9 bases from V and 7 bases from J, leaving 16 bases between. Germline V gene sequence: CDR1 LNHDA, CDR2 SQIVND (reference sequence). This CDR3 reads CASRGDSGNSPLHF. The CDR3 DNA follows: TGTGCCAGCCGCGGTGACTCAGGAAATTCACCCCTCCACTTT.

The CDR3, as DNA: TGTGCCAGCAGTGACCTTACTCGGGGCGGGGAGCTGTTTTTT. Its translation is CASSDLTRGGELFF. The J gene is TRBJ2-2, the V gene TRBV2; D is possibly TRBD2 (5 bases). Trimming pared 3 bases from V and 7 bases from J, leaving 12 bases between. The CDR3 sequence is 14 residues long. Germline assignment: CDR1 SNHLY and CDR2 FYNNEI.

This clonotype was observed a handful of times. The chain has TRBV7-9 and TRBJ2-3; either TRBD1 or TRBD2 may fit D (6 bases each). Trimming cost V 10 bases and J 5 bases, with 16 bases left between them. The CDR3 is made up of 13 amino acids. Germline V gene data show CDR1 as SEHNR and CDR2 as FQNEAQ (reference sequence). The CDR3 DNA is TGTGCCATTCTGGGGGGCCTGATAGATACGCAGTATTTT. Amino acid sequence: CAILGGLIDTQYF.